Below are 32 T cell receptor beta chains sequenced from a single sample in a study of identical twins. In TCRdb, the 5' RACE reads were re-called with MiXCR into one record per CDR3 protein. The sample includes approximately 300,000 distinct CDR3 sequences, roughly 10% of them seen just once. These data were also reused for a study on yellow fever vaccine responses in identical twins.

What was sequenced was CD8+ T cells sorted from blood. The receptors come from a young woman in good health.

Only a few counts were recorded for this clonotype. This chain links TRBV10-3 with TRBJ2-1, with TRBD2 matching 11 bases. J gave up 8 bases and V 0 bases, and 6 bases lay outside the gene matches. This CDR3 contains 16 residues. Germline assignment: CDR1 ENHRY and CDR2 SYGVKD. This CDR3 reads CAISESEGLAGYEQFF. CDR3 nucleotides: TGTGCCATCAGTGAGTCGGAAGGACTAGCGGGCTATGAGCAGTTCTTC.

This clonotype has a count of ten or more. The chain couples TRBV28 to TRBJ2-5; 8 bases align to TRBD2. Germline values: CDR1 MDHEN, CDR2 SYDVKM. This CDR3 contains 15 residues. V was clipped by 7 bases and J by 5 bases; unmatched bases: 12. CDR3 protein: CASNEAGRAVETQYF. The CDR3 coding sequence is TGTGCCAGCAACGAAGCCGGGAGGGCCGTTGAGACCCAGTACTTC.

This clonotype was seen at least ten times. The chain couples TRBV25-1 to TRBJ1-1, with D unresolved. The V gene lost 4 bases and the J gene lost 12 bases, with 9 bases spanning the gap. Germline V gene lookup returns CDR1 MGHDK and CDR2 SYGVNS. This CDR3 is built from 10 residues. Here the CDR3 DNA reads TGTGCCAGCAGTGCTTGGATGACTTTCTTT. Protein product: CASSAWMTFF.

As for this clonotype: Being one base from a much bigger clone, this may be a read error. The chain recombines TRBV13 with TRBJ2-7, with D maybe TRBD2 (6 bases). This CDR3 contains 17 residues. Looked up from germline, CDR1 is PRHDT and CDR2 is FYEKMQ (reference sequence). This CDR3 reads CVSSLGPTREVDYEQYF. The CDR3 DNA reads TGTGTCAGCAGCTTAGGACCTACCAGGGAGGTAGACTACGAGCAGTACTTC.

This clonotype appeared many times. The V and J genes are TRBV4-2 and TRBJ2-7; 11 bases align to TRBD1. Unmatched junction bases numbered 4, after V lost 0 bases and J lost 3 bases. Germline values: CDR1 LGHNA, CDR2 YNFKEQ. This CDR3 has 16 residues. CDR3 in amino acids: CASSQDTGTGGYEQYF. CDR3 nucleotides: TGTGCCAGCAGCCAAGATACGGGGACAGGGGGCTACGAGCAGTACTTC.

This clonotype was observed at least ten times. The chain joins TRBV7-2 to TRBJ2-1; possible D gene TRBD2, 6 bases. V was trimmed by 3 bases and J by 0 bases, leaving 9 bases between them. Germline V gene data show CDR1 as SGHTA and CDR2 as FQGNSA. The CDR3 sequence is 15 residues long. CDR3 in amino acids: CASSLEGSSYNEQFF. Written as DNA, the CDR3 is TGTGCCAGCAGCTTGGAGGGGAGCTCCTACAATGAGCAGTTCTTC.

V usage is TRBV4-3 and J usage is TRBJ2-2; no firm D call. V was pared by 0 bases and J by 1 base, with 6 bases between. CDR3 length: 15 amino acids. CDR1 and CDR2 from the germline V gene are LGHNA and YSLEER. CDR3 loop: CASSQDAQNTGELFF. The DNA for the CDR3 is TGCGCCAGCAGCCAAGATGCGCAGAACACCGGGGAGCTGTTTTTT.

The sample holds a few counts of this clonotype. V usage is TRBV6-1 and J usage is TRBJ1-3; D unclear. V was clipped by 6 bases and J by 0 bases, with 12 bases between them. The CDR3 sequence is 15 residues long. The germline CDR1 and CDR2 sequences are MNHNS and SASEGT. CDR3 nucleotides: TGTGCCAGCAGGGTAACATTGTCCTCTGGAAACACCATATATTTT. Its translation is CASRVTLSSGNTIYF.

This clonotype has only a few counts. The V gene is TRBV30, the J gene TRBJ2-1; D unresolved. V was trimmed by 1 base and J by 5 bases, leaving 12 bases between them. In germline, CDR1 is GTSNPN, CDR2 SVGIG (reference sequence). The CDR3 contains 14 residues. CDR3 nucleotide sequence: TGTGCCTGGAGTGCTCCGTACAACGACAATGAGCAGTTCTTC. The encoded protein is CAWSAPYNDNEQFF.

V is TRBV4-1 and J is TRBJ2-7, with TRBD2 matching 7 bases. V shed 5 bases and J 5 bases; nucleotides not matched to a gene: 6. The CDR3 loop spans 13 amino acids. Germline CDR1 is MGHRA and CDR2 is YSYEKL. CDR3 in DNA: TGCGCCAGCAGCAAACCGGGGGGTGACGAGCAGTACTTC. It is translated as CASSKPGGDEQYF.

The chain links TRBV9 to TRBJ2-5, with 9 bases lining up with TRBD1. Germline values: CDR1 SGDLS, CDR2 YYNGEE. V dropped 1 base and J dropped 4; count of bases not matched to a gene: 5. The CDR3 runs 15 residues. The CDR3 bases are TGTGCCAGCAGCGTAACAGGGGGCGTGGGAGAGACCCAGTACTTC. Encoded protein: CASSVTGGVGETQYF. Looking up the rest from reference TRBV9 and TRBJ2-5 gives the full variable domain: DSGVTQTPKHLITATGQRVTLRCSPRSGDLSVYWYQQSLDQGLQFLIQYYNGEERAKGNILERFSAQQFPDLHSELNLSSLELGDSALYFCASSVTGGVGETQYFGPGTRLLVL.

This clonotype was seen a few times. CDR3 in DNA: TGTGCCAGCAGCCGGGACAGGGCAGGGGTCGAGCAGTACTTC. Its translation is CASSRDRAGVEQYF. This chain connects TRBV7-6 to TRBJ2-7; 9 bases match TRBD1. The CDR3 consists of 14 residues. Germline CDR1 is SGHVS and CDR2 is FNYEAQ. J gave up 6 bases and V 5 bases, and 8 bases lay outside the gene matches.

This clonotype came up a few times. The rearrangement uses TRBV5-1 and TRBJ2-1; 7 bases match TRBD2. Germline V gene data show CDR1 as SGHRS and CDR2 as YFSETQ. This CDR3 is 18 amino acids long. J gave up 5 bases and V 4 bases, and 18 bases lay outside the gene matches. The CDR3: CASSHLPREGGDHNEQFF. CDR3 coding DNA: TGCGCCAGCAGCCACCTCCCAAGGGAGGGCGGCGACCACAATGAGCAGTTCTTC.

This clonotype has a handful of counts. The CDR3, as DNA: TGTGCCTGGAGTGTACTAGGGGACGAGCAGTACTTC. Protein product: CAWSVLGDEQYF. This chain links TRBV30 with TRBJ2-7, with D perhaps TRBD1 or TRBD2 (5 bases each). Germline V gene lookup returns CDR1 GTSNPN and CDR2 SVGIG (reference sequence). This CDR3 is 12 amino acids long. V was trimmed by 0 bases and J by 5 bases, leaving 8 bases between them.

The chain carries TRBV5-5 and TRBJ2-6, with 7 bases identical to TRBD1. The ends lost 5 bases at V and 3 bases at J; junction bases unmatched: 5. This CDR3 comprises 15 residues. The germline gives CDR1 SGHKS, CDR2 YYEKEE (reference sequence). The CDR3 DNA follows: TGTGCCAGCAGTCCGACAGGGCTTGGGGCCAACGTCCTGACTTTC. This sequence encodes CASSPTGLGANVLTF. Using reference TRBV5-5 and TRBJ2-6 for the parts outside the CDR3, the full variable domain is DAGVTQSPTHLIKTRGQQVTLRCSPISGHKSVSWYQQVLGQGPQFIFQYYEKEERGRGNFPDRFSARQFPNYSSELNVNALLLGDSALYLCASSPTGLGANVLTFGAGSRLTVL.

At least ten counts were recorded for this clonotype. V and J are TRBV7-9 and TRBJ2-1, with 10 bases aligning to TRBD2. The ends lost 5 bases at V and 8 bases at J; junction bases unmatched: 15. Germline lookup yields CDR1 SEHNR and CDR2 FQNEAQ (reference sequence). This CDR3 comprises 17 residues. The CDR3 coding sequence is TGTGCCAGCAGCCCCATTGGGAGCGGGAGGGCCTGGTATGAGCAGTTCTTC. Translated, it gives CASSPIGSGRAWYEQFF.

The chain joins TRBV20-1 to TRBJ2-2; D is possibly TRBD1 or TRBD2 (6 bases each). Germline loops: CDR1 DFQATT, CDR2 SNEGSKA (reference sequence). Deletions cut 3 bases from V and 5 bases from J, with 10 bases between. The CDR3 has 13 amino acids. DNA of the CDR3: TGCAGTGCTAGGGGGGCGGGGACCGGGGAGCTGTTTTTT. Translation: CSARGAGTGELFF.

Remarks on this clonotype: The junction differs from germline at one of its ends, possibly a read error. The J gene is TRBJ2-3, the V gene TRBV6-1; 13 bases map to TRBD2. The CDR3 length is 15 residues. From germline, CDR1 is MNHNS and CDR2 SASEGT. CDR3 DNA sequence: TGTGCCAGCAGGGAACTAGCGGGAGGGAGGGATACGGAGTATTTT. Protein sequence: CASRELAGGRDTEYF.

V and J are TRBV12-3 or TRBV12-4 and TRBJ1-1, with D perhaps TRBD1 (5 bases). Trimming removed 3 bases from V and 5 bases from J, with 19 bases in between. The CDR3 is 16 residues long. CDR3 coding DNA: TGTGCCAGCAGTTTTGTGGGTCGGGGCCGGGGGACTGAAGCTTTCTTT. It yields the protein CASSFVGRGRGTEAFF.

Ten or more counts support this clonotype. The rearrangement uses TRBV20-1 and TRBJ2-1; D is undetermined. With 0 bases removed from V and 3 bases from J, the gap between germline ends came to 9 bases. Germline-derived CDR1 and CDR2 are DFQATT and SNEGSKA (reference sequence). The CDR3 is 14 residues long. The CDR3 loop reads CSARDRVNYNEQFF. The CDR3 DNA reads TGCAGTGCTAGAGATCGGGTTAACTACAATGAGCAGTTCTTC.

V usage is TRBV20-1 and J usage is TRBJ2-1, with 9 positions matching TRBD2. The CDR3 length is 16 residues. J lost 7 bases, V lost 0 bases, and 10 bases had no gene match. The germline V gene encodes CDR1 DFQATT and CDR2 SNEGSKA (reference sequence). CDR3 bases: TGCAGTGCTAGAGATGGGGTAGCGGGAGTAATAAATGAGCAGTTCTTC. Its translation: CSARDGVAGVINEQFF.

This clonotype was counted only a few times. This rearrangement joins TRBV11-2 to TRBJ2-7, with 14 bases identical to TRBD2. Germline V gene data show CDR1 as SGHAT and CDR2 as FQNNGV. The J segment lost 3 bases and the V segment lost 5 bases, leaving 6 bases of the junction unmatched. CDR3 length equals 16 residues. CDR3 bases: TGTGCCAGCAGCCACGGACTAGCGGGAGGATTCTACGAGCAGTACTTC. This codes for CASSHGLAGGFYEQYF.

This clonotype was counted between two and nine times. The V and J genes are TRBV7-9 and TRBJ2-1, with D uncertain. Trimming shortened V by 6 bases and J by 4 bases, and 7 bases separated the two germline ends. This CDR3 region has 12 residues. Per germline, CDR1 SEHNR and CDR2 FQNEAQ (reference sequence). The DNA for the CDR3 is TGTGCCAGCAGGCTAGAATACAATGAGCAGTTCTTC. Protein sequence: CASRLEYNEQFF.

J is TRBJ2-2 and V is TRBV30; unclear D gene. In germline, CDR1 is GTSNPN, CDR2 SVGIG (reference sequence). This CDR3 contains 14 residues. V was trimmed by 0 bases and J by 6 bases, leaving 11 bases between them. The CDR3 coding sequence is TGTGCCTGGAGTGTAGACGTTTGGGCCGGGGAGCTGTTTTTT. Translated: CAWSVDVWAGELFF.

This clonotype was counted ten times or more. The CDR3 DNA sequence: TGTGCCAGCAGCTTAGGGTACAATGAGCAGTTCTTC. Translating it yields CASSLGYNEQFF. The V call is TRBV7-9, the J call TRBJ2-1, with D hard to call. The CDR3 spans 12 residues. V dropped 1 base and J dropped 4 bases, with 2 bases sitting between them. CDR1 and CDR2 from the germline V gene are SEHNR and FQNEAQ (reference sequence).

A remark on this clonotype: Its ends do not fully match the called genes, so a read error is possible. The CDR3 region is CASSLGEGWGNQPQHF. The DNA for the CDR3 is TGTGCTAGCAGCTTAGGGGAGGGTTGGGGCAATCAGCCCCAGCATTTT. This chain uses TRBV7-7 with TRBJ1-5; weak D call: TRBD1 (5 bases). The CDR3 loop spans 16 amino acids. The germline gives CDR1 SSHAT, CDR2 FNYEAQ (reference sequence).

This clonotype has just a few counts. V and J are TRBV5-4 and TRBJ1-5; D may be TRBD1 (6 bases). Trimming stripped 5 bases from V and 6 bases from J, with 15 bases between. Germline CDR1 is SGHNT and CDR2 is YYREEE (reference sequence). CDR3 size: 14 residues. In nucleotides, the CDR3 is TGTGCCAGCAGTTATCAGGGAGGGGGTCAGCCCCAGCATTTT. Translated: CASSYQGGGQPQHF.

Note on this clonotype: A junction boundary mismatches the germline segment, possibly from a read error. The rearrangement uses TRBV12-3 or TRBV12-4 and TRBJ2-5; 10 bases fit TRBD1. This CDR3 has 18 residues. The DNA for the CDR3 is TGTGCCAGCTGTTTCCGACCCCGACCGACAGGGGGCGTAGAGACCCAGTACTTC. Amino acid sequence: CASCFRPRPTGGVETQYF.

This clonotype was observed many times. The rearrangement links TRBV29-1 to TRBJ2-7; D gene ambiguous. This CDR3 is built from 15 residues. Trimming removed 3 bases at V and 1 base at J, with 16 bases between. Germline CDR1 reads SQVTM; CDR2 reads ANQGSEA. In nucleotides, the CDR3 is TGCAGCGTTGAGGCGCGGCAGCTCCTATCCTACGAGCAGTACTTC. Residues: CSVEARQLLSYEQYF.

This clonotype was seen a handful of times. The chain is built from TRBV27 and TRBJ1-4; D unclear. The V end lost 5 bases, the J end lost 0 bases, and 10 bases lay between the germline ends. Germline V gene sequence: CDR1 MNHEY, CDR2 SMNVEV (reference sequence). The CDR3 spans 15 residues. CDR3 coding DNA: TGTGCCAGCAGTCCTACGTCCGCAACTAATGAAAAACTGTTTTTT. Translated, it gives CASSPTSATNEKLFF. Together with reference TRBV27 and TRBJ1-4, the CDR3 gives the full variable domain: EAQVTQNPRYLITVTGKKLTVTCSQNMNHEYMSWYRQDPGLGLRQIYYSMNVEVTDKGDVPEGYKVSRKEKRNFPLILESPSPNQTSLYFCASSPTSATNEKLFFGSGTQLSVL.

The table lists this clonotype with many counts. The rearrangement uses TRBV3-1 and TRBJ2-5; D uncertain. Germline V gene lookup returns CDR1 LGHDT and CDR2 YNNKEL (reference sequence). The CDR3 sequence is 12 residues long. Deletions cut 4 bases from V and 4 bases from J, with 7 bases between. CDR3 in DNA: TGTGCCAGCAGCCTACGAGGAGAGACCCAGTACTTC. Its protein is CASSLRGETQYF.

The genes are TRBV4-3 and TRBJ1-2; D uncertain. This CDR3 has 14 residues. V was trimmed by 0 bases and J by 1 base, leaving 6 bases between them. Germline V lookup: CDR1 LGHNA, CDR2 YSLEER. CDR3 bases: TGCGCCAGCAGCCAAGATGGGGATAACTATGGCTACACCTTC. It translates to CASSQDGDNYGYTF.